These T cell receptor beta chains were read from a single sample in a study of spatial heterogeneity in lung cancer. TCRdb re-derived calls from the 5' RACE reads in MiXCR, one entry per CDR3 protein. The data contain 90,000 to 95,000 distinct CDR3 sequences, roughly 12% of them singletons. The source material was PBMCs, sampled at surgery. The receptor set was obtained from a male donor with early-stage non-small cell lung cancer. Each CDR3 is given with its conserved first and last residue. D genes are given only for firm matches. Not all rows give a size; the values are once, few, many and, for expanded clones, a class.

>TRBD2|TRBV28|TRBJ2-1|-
CASSPPPWGLAGVTPNEQFF
TGTGCCAGCAGCCCACCGCCCTGGGGACTAGCGGGAGTCACTCCCAATGAGCAGTTCTTC
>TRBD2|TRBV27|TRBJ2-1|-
CASSSLAGVRNEQFF
TGTGCCAGCAGTTCACTAGCGGGAGTACGGAATGAGCAGTTCTTC
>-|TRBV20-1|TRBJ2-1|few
CSARVETTSGQFF
TGCAGTGCTAGAGTTGAGACCACCTCAGGGCAGTTCTTC
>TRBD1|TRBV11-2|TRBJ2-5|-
CASSLDQGTGVQETQYF
TGTGCCAGCAGCTTAGATCAAGGAACAGGGGTGCAAGAGACCCAGTACTTC
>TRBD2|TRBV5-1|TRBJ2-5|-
CASSAGLAGEETQYF
TGCGCCAGCAGCGCGGGACTAGCGGGGGAAGAGACCCAGTACTTC
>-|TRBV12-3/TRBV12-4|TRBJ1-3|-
CASSLHQGGFGNTIYF
TGTGCCAGCAGTTTACATCAGGGCGGTTTTGGAAACACCATATATTTT
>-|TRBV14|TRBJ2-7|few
CASSQGFYEQYF
TGTGCCAGCAGCCAAGGCTTCTACGAGCAGTACTTC
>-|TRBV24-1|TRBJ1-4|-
CATSDFPDWGKLFF
TGTGCCACCAGTGATTTCCCGGACTGGGGAAAACTGTTTTTT
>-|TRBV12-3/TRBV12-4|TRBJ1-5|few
CASSSGRSYSNQPQHF
TGTGCCAGCAGTTCTGGACGGTCTTATAGCAATCAGCCCCAGCATTTT
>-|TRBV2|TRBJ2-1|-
CASSENPPSVGNEQFF
TGTGCCAGCAGTGAAAATCCACCCTCAGTAGGCAATGAGCAGTTCTTC
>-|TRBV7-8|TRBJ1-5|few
CASSLALRALGNQPQHF
TGTGCCAGCAGCTTAGCGCTGAGGGCCCTCGGCAATCAGCCCCAGCATTTT
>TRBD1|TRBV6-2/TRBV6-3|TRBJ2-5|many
CASKAGTDDLETQYF
TGTGCCAGCAAGGCCGGGACAGACGACCTAGAGACCCAGTACTTC
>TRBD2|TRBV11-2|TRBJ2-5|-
CASSLNIGLAGDRETQYF
TGTGCCAGCAGCTTAAATATCGGACTAGCGGGAGACCGGGAGACCCAGTACTTC
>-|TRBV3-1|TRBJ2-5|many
CASSQAKTQYF
TGTGCCAGCAGCCAAGCGAAGACCCAGTACTTC
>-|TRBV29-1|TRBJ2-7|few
CSALEGRGEQYF
TGCAGCGCATTGGAGGGAAGGGGCGAGCAGTACTTC
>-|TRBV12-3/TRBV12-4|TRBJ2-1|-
CASSLGPLEMGEQFF
TGTGCCAGCAGTTTAGGGCCCCTAGAAATGGGTGAGCAGTTCTTC
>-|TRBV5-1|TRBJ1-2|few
CASSPTGRGGGYTF
TGCGCCAGCAGCCCTACGGGTCGGGGCGGCGGCTACACCTTC
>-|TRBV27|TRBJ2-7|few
CASMHRVSSYEQYF
TGTGCCAGCATGCACAGGGTGAGCTCCTACGAGCAGTACTTC
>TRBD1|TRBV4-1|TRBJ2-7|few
CASSQDRRTGDYEQYF
TGCGCCAGCAGCCAAGATCGGAGGACAGGGGACTACGAGCAGTACTTC
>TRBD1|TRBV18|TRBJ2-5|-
CASSTGNQETQYF
TGTGCCAGCTCGACAGGGAACCAAGAGACCCAGTACTTC
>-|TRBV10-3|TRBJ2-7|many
CAIRPGQSSYEQYF
TGTGCCATCAGACCCGGACAGAGCTCCTACGAGCAGTACTTC
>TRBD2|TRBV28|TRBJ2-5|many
CASTPGLAGASAQETQYF
TGTGCCAGCACCCCCGGACTAGCGGGGGCCTCGGCCCAAGAGACCCAGTACTTC
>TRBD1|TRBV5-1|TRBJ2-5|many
CASSLAGLGQGQETQYF
TGCGCCAGCAGCTTGGCCGGTTTGGGACAGGGACAAGAGACCCAGTACTTC
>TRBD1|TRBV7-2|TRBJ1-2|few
CASSYGQGKSYGYTF
TGTGCCAGCAGCTACGGACAGGGGAAGAGCTATGGCTACACCTTC
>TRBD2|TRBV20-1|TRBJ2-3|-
CSADGLAGITDTQYF
TGCAGTGCAGATGGACTAGCGGGGATCACAGATACGCAGTATTTT
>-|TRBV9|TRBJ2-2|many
CASSVNGKAANTGELFF
TGTGCCAGCAGCGTAAATGGGAAGGCCGCGAACACCGGGGAGCTGTTTTTT
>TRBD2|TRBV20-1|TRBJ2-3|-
CSASHRLAASTDTQYF
TGCAGTGCTAGCCACCGACTAGCGGCTAGCACAGATACGCAGTATTTT
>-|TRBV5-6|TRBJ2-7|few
CASSRGPEQYF
TGTGCCAGCAGTCGTGGACCCGAGCAGTACTTC
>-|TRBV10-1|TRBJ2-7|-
CASSGVGSYEQYF
TGCGCCAGCAGCGGGGTAGGCTCCTACGAGCAGTACTTC
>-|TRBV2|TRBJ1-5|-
CASSADHSNQPQHF
TGTGCCAGCAGTGCAGACCATAGCAATCAGCCCCAGCATTTT
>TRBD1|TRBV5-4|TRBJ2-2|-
CASSWDRGRRGTGELFF
TGTGCCAGCAGCTGGGACAGGGGGCGTCGGGGCACCGGGGAGCTGTTTTTT
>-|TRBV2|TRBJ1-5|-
CASTQVGGRGQPQHF
TGTGCCAGCACCCAGGTCGGGGGGCGAGGTCAGCCCCAGCATTTT
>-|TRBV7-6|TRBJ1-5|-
CASSLEGRENQPQHF
TGTGCCAGCAGCTTAGAGGGGAGAGAAAATCAGCCCCAGCATTTT
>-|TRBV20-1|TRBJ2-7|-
CSAKSFEYERYF
TGCAGTGCGAAGTCCTTCGAGTACGAGCGGTACTTC
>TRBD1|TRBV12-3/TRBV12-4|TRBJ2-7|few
CASSSGTGVSYEQYF
TGTGCCAGCAGCTCCGGGACAGGGGTATCCTACGAGCAGTACTTC
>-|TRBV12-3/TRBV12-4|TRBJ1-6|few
CASSPNPIVGSPLHF
TGTGCCAGCAGTCCGAATCCGATCGTCGGTTCACCCCTCCACTTT
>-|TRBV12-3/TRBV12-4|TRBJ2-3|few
CASILGLSTDTQYF
TGTGCCAGCATCCTTGGACTTAGCACAGATACGCAGTATTTT
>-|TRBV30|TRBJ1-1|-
CAWSFTTAEAFF
TGTGCCTGGAGTTTTACGACAGCGGAAGCTTTCTTT
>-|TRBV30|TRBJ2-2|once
CAWMGPGRRELFF
TGTGCCTGGATGGGCCCCGGGCGGCGGGAGCTGTTTTTT
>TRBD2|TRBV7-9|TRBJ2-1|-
CASSHGLAGVNEQFF
TGTGCCAGCAGCCACGGACTAGCGGGGGTCAATGAGCAGTTCTTC
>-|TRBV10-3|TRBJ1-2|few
CAISMAGEFYGYTF
TGTGCCATCAGTATGGCAGGGGAGTTCTATGGCTACACCTTC
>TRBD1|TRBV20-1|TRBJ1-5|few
CSARAQTGGREPQHF
TGCAGTGCTAGAGCTCAGACAGGGGGCAGGGAGCCCCAGCATTTT
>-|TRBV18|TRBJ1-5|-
CASSPRANNWQQGQPQHF
TGTGCCAGCTCACCACGGGCGAACAACTGGCAGCAGGGTCAGCCCCAGCATTTT
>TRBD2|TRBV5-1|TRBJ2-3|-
CASSAAGTRPDTQYF
TGCGCCAGCAGCGCGGCCGGGACTAGGCCCGATACGCAGTATTTT
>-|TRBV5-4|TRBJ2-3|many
CASSSGWGLRTQYF
TGTGCCAGCAGCTCCGGATGGGGTTTAAGGACGCAGTATTTT
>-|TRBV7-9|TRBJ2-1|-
CASSLGSSQNYNEQFF
TGTGCCAGCAGCTTAGGGAGTAGCCAAAACTACAATGAGCAGTTCTTC
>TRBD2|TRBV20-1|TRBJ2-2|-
CSARVSAGGAGELFF
TGCAGTGCTAGAGTATCGGCGGGAGGGGCCGGGGAGCTGTTTTTT
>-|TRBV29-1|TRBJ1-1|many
CSVAPGTEAFF
TGCAGCGTTGCTCCGGGCACTGAAGCTTTCTTT
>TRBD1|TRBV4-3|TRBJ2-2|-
CASRFDRAGGELFF
TGCGCCAGCAGATTCGACAGGGCTGGCGGGGAGCTGTTTTTT
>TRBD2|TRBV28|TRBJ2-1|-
CASTSSGGPSSYNEQFF
TGTGCCAGCACTTCATCGGGGGGTCCCAGCTCCTACAATGAGCAGTTCTTC
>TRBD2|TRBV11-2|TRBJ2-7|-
CASSRDYDYEQYF
TGTGCCAGCAGCCGGGACTACGACTACGAGCAGTACTTC
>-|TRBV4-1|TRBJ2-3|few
CASSQESSDTQYF
TGCGCCAGCAGCCAAGAAAGTTCAGATACGCAGTATTTT
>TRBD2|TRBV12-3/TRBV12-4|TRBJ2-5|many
CASRPTGTSGQETQYF
TGTGCCAGCAGGCCGACCGGGACTAGCGGCCAAGAGACCCAGTACTTC
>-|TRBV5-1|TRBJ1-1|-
CASSLAQGSVNTEAFF
TGCGCCAGCAGCTTGGCCCAGGGCTCCGTGAACACTGAAGCTTTCTTT